These T cell receptor beta chains were read from a single sample in a study of cytomegalovirus exposure and HLA in healthy donors. Produced via immunoSEQ multiplex PCR; TCRdb's table is partial and in-frame only. The sample consists of about 78,000 clones, approximately 77% of them appearing once. Sequenced material: PBMCs. The receptor set was obtained from a woman in her thirties or forties in good health and CMV-seropositive. Each CDR3 is given with its conserved first and last residue. A D gene is named only where the DNA matches it firmly. Size is omitted from some rows. Given values are once, few, many or a class for expanded clones.

V gene	J gene	CDR3 length	D gene	clone size	CDR3 protein	CDR3 DNA
TRBV2	TRBJ2-5	13	TRBD2	-	CATVRGGKETQYF	TGTGCCACCGTCCGGGGGGGGAAAGAGACCCAGTACTTC
TRBV29-1	TRBJ1-4	13	-	-	CSVEDLEGGKLFF	TGCAGCGTTGAAGATCTGGAGGGTGGAAAACTGTTTTTT
TRBV6-1	TRBJ2-5	15	TRBD1	-	CASSEMLQGKETQYF	TGTGCCAGCAGTGAGATGCTACAGGGGAAAGAGACCCAGTACTTC
TRBV7-6	TRBJ2-1	16	TRBD1	once	CASSSQTGVSYNEQFF	TGTGCCAGCAGCTCCCAGACAGGGGTATCCTACAATGAGCAGTTCTTC
TRBV28	TRBJ1-4	15	-	once	CASVPRGVTNEKLFF	TGTGCCAGCGTACCCCGGGGGGTAACTAATGAAAAACTGTTTTTT
TRBV4-1	TRBJ2-7	15	TRBD2	-	CASSQDSGGGYEQYF	TGCGCCAGCAGCCAAGACTCGGGAGGGGGCTACGAGCAGTACTTC
TRBV28	TRBJ2-3	14	-	-	CASSNRTYTDTQYF	TGTGCCAGCAGTAACCGGACTTATACAGATACGCAGTATTTT
TRBV19	TRBJ2-2	16	TRBD1	few	CASSAQGTLNTGELFF	TGTGCCAGTAGTGCACAGGGGACATTGAACACCGGGGAGCTGTTTTTT
TRBV6-5	TRBJ1-1	14	-	-	CASRPRLLNTEAFF	TGTGCCAGCAGACCCAGGCTCCTGAACACTGAAGCTTTCTTT
TRBV4-2	TRBJ1-6	19	-	-	CASSQDFRQGQIDNSPLHF	TGTGCCAGCAGCCAAGATTTCCGCCAGGGTCAAATCGATAATTCACCCCTCCACTTT
TRBV2	TRBJ1-2	11	-	-	CARGGSYGYTF	TGTGCGAGGGGGGGCAGCTATGGCTACACCTTC
TRBV4-3	TRBJ2-7	15	TRBD1	-	CASSQDPGQGNEQYF	TGCGCCAGCAGCCAAGATCCGGGACAGGGTAACGAGCAGTACTTC
TRBV5-1	TRBJ2-7	15	TRBD1	-	CASSLAGTGASEQYF	TGCGCCAGCAGCTTGGCGGGGACAGGGGCATCCGAGCAGTACTTC
TRBV18	TRBJ1-4	16	TRBD1	-	CASSTGQGVTNEKLFF	TGTGCCAGCTCAACGGGACAGGGTGTAACTAATGAAAAACTGTTTTTT
TRBV12-5	TRBJ2-7	13	-	once	CASGPLQGYEQYF	TGTGCTAGTGGTCCCCTACAGGGTTACGAGCAGTACTTC
TRBV30	TRBJ2-1	16	TRBD2	-	CAWSDKKAGVYNEQFF	TGTGCCTGGAGTGACAAGAAGGCGGGAGTATACAATGAGCAGTTCTTC
TRBV6-5	TRBJ2-3	13	-	-	CASRLLDTDTQYF	TGTGCCAGCAGGCTACTAGACACAGATACGCAGTATTTT
TRBV5-1	TRBJ2-1	15	TRBD1	-	CASSLGQGDWNEQFF	TGCGCCAGCAGCTTGGGGCAGGGGGATTGGAATGAGCAGTTCTTC
TRBV11-2	TRBJ1-2	16	TRBD1	-	CASSLSGQGFFYGYTF	TGTGCCAGCAGCCTCTCTGGACAGGGCTTCTTCTATGGCTACACCTTC
TRBV2	TRBJ2-3	16	TRBD2	once	CASRGGTSGRVDTQYF	TGTGCCAGCAGAGGAGGGACTAGCGGGAGAGTAGATACGCAGTATTTT
TRBV6-4	TRBJ2-1	14	TRBD1	-	CASSASTGGNEQFF	TGTGCCAGCAGTGCCTCTACAGGGGGCAATGAGCAGTTCTTC
TRBV7-3	TRBJ2-6	15	-	-	CASSFQGGGANVLTF	TGTGCCAGCAGCTTCCAGGGAGGTGGGGCCAACGTCCTGACTTTC
TRBV30	TRBJ1-6	14	TRBD1	-	CAWRDRVGGSPLHF	TGTGCCTGGAGAGACAGGGTAGGGGGATCACCCCTCCACTTT
TRBV19	TRBJ1-5	16	-	few	CASSIEGGRGIQPQHF	TGTGCCAGTAGTATAGAAGGAGGCAGGGGAATCCAGCCCCAGCATTTT
TRBV27	TRBJ2-4	14	TRBD1	-	CASRGTGAKNIQYF	TGTGCCAGCAGGGGGACAGGAGCCAAAAACATTCAGTACTTC
TRBV7-2	TRBJ2-3	16	TRBD2	-	CASSLTSGGGTDTQYF	TGTGCCAGCAGCTTGACTAGCGGGGGGGGCACAGATACGCAGTATTTT
TRBV4-3	TRBJ2-4	15	TRBD2	-	CASSQDSRGGDIQYF	TGCGCCAGCAGCCAAGATTCAAGGGGAGGGGACATTCAGTACTTC
TRBV6-5	TRBJ2-5	13	-	-	CASKSTGQETQYF	TGTGCCAGCAAATCGACAGGTCAGGAGACCCAGTACTTC
TRBV29-1	TRBJ2-5	17	TRBD2	-	CSVEGLAGEFRKETQYF	TGCAGCGTTGAAGGGCTAGCGGGAGAGTTTAGGAAAGAGACCCAGTACTTC
TRBV28	TRBJ2-1	16	-	-	CASITRGGVSYNEQFF	TGTGCCAGCATTACAAGGGGCGGGGTCAGCTACAATGAGCAGTTCTTC
TRBV18	TRBJ1-6	15	TRBD1	once	CASSPTDRGRVPLHF	TGTGCCAGCTCACCAACGGACAGGGGGCGCGTACCCCTCCACTTT
TRBV4-1	TRBJ2-1	16	-	-	CASSQVASRQPNEQFF	TGCGCCAGCAGCCAAGTTGCCTCCCGACAGCCCAATGAGCAGTTCTTC
TRBV6-5	TRBJ2-5	14	TRBD1	-	CASSPTGGFETQYF	TGTGCCAGCAGTCCGACAGGGGGCTTCGAGACCCAGTACTTC
TRBV19	TRBJ2-7	15	TRBD1	once	CASTLRTGGKHEQYF	TGTGCCAGTACCTTACGGACAGGGGGCAAACACGAGCAGTACTTC
TRBV30	TRBJ2-2	14	TRBD2	once	CAWNSGTNTGELFF	TGTGCCTGGAATAGCGGGACTAACACCGGGGAGCTGTTTTTT
TRBV18	TRBJ2-7	16	TRBD1	-	CASSPRGQGMTYEQYF	TGTGCCAGCTCACCACGGGGACAGGGTATGACCTACGAGCAGTACTTC
TRBV29-1	TRBJ1-1	12	-	-	CSVIGMNTEAFF	TGCAGCGTTATCGGGATGAACACTGAAGCTTTCTTT
TRBV7-9	TRBJ1-3	16	-	-	CASSLLGASSGNTIYF	TGTGCCAGCAGCTTACTTGGGGCTAGTTCTGGAAACACCATATATTTT
TRBV19	TRBJ1-5	15	TRBD1	-	CASSTGTARDQPQHF	TGTGCCAGTAGTACGGGGACAGCTAGGGACCAGCCCCAGCATTTT
TRBV30	TRBJ1-2	13	-	-	CAWSLGGGKGYPF	TGTGCCTGGAGTTTAGGGGGTGGTAAGGGCTACCCCTTC
TRBV5-1	TRBJ2-2	15	TRBD2	-	CASRSGGANTGELFF	TGCGCCAGCAGGTCCGGGGGGGCGAACACCGGGGAGCTGTTTTTT
TRBV6-1	TRBJ2-3	15	TRBD1	once	CASSGGQGISDTQYF	TGTGCCAGCAGTGGGGGACAGGGGATCTCAGATACGCAGTATTTT
TRBV5-1	TRBJ1-2	14	-	-	CASSLVGEVYGYTF	TGCGCCAGCAGCTTGGTAGGGGAGGTCTATGGCTACACCTTC
TRBV7-2	TRBJ1-1	14	TRBD1	once	CASSPRDRVTEAFF	TGTGCCAGCAGCCCCCGGGACAGGGTTACTGAAGCTTTCTTT
TRBV28	TRBJ2-2	16	TRBD1	-	CASSVFGQGLTGELFF	TGTGCCAGCAGCGTCTTTGGACAGGGACTCACCGGGGAGCTGTTTTTT
TRBV7-8	TRBJ1-3	15	TRBD1	-	CASSFLTGVGNTIYF	TGTGCCAGCAGCTTTCTGACAGGGGTGGGAAACACCATATATTTT
TRBV10-3	TRBJ1-1	13	TRBD1	few	CAISDRGDTEAFF	TGTGCCATCAGTGACAGGGGGGACACTGAAGCTTTCTTT